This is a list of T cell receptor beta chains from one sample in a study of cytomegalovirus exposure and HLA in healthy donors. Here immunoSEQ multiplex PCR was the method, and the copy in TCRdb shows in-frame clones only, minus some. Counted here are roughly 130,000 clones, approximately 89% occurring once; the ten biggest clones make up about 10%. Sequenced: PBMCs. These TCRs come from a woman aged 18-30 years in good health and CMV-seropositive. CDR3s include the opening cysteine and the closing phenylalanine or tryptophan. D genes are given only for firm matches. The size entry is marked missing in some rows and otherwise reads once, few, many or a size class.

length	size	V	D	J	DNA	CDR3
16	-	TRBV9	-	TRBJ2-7	TGTGCCAGCAGCGTAGCGCCGTCCACATCCTCCTACGAGCAGTACTTC	CASSVAPSTSSYEQYF
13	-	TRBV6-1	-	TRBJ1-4	TGTGCCGCTCACAGGGCTGAAAATGAAAAACTGTTTTTT	CAAHRAENEKLFF
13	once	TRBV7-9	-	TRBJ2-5	TGTGCCAGCAGCTACCCCGGGACTTGGGCCCAGTACTTC	CASSYPGTWAQYF
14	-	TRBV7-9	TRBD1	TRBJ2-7	TGTGCCAGCAGTTCGGACAGGGGGCTAAACGAGCAGTACTTC	CASSSDRGLNEQYF
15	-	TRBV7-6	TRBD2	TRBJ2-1	TGTGCCAGCAGCTCTAGCGGGGGGGCCTTCAATGAGCAGTTCTTC	CASSSSGGAFNEQFF
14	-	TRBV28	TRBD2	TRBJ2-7	TGTGCCAGCAGTTTAGTCGGGGGGGAGTACGAGCAGTACTTC	CASSLVGGEYEQYF
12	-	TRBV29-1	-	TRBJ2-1	TGCAGCGTGGGAGAAAGCTACAATGAGCAGTTCTTC	CSVGESYNEQFF
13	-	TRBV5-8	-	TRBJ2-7	TGTGCCAGCAGCTTGTTGTACGGGGACGAGCAGTACTTC	CASSLLYGDEQYF
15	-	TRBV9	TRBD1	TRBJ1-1	TGTGCCAGCAGCGTTACAGGGGGCGTTGGCACTGAAGCTTTCTTT	CASSVTGGVGTEAFF
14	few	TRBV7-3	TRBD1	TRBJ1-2	TGTGCCAGCAGCCGACAGGGGCCTCCCGGAGGCTACACCTTC	CASSRQGPPGGYTF
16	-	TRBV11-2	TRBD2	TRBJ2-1	TGTGCCAGCAGCCCCCTCACTAGCGGGGGGATCAATGAGCAGTTCTTC	CASSPLTSGGINEQFF
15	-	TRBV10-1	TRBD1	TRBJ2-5	TGCGCCAGCAGTGAGTCCCCAGGGGGAACGGAGACCCAGTACTTC	CASSESPGGTETQYF
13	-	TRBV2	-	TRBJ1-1	TGTGCCAGCAGTGGGGACATGAACACTGAAGCTTTCTTT	CASSGDMNTEAFF
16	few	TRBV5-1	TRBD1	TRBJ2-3	TGCGCCAGCAGCCTCACACCGGGGACAGGCACAGATACGCAGTATTTT	CASSLTPGTGTDTQYF
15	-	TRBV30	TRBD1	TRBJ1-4	TGTGCCTGGAGTGTCATCAGGACAGGGGAGGGAAAACTGTTTTTT	CAWSVIRTGEGKLFF
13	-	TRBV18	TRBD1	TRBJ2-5	TGTGCCAGCTCACCACGACAGGGAGAGACCCAGTACTTC	CASSPRQGETQYF